This T cell receptor (beta chain) originates from a study of PD-1 blockade in classical Hodgkin lymphoma. Study outcomes and limitations: Partial responders and progressors had significantly lower baseline TCR diversity. Newly diagnosed patients reportedly had lower baseline TCR diversity than healthy donors.

Trimming shortened V by 2 bases and J by 4 bases, and 12 bases separated the two germline ends. The CDR3 length is 14 residues. Germline CDR1 reads MNHEY; CDR2 reads SVGAGI. Time point given: cycle 4 day 1 (C4D1), after more than five weeks of nivolumab. Every patient relapsed after autologous stem cell transplantation, and brentuximab vedotin exposure varied. By magnetic negative selection, CD4+ T cells were purified from thawed PBMCs. Regarding this clone: Its antigen is currently unknown.

TCRdb keeps only in-frame clones here, not all; method: immunoSEQ multiplex PCR. The repertoire consists of roughly 30,000 clones, with about four fifths occurring once and the leading ten covering about 0.59%. This rearrangement joins TRBV6-5 to TRBJ2-7; perhaps D is TRBD1 or TRBD2 (5 bases each). The specimen was CD4+ T cells from blood, collected before the fourth cycle of nivolumab. This receptor was taken from a human donor with classical Hodgkin lymphoma. CDR3 coding DNA: TGTGCCAGCAGTTACCAGGGCCGAGGGTACGAGCAGTACTTC. Its translation is CASSYQGRGYEQYF.